This TCR beta chain was sequenced for a study of Ad26.COV2.S vaccination and SARS-CoV-2 variants. Looking at the study overall: Once, or twice with 56 days between doses, Ad26.COV2.S was given intramuscularly.

As regards this clone: Its antigen is undetermined.

Study results and caveats: Considerable breadth of spike-specific CD8+ and CD4+ T cell responses has reportedly been documented following vaccination.

The treatment here: around 19 received Ad26.COV2.S at low or high dose, single or two shots; a few received placebo; per-sample allocation not given. Vaccine and placebo recipients were sampled on day 63 after the first injection. An Ad26 vector expressing Wuhan-strain SARS-CoV-2 spike constituted the vaccine. TCRdb keeps only in-frame clones here, not all; method: immunoSEQ multiplex PCR. The sample has about half a million clones, around 89% seen once. The germline V and J ends were trimmed by 3 bases and 4 bases, with 14 bases remaining between them. The CDR3 length is 14 residues. The germline gives CDR1 SGDLS, CDR2 YYNGEE.

This clonotype was obtained from a person between 18 and 59 years old who received the Ad26.COV2.S COVID-19 vaccine or a placebo. The sample here was peripheral blood, taken in a trial of Ad26.COV2.S vaccine versus placebo. The chain is built from TRBV9 and TRBJ2-7, with D maybe TRBD2 (7 bases). CDR3 region: CASSGGRGAYEQYF. CDR3 in DNA: TGTGCCAGCAGCGGAGGCCGGGGGGCGTACGAGCAGTACTTC.